A single sample gave rise to the 22 T cell receptor beta chains below, sequenced in a study of shared clonotypes between healthy human individuals. Clones were read by immunoSEQ multiplex PCR, and TCRdb kept only the in-frame ones, dropping some. Among some 2.4 million clones listed, roughly 93% were seen once. Sequenced sample: naive CD4+ T cells from PBMCs. Subset meaning: CD45RA+ positively selected. The receptors stem from a man between 18 and 35 years old in good health. Some clones in this sample may be carry-over from other donors' samples.

This chain links TRBV5-1 with TRBJ2-3, with 16 bases aligning to TRBD2. Germline CDR1 and CDR2: SGHRS and YFSETQ. The V gene end was trimmed by 4 bases and the J gene end by 1 base; junction bases not matched to a gene: 6. The CDR3 covers 18 residues. CDR3: CASSTGLAGGPGTDTQYF. CDR3 DNA: TGCGCCAGCAGCACGGGACTAGCGGGAGGGCCTGGCACAGATACGCAGTATTTT. Full variable domain (outside the CDR3, taken from reference TRBV5-1 and TRBJ2-3): KAGVTQTPRYLIKTRGQQVTLSCSPISGHRSVSWYQQTPGQGLQFLFEYFSETQRNKGNFPGRFSGRQFSNSRSEMNVSTLELGDSALYLCASSTGLAGGPGTDTQYFGPGTRLTVL.

The rearrangement links TRBV7-9 to TRBJ2-7; a weak D match, TRBD1 (6 bases). CDR3 size: 15 residues. Between the trimmed V and J ends, which lost 1 base and 3 bases, there was a span of 13 bases. CDR1 and CDR2 from the germline V gene are SEHNR and FQNEAQ (reference sequence). The CDR3 protein is CASSLGAGAGYEQYF. The CDR3 coding sequence is TGTGCCAGCAGCTTAGGCGCAGGGGCTGGCTACGAGCAGTACTTC.

This rearrangement joins TRBV28 to TRBJ1-5, with 9 bases aligning to TRBD1. The J segment lost 2 bases and the V segment lost 5 bases, leaving 4 bases of the junction unmatched. Germline values: CDR1 MDHEN, CDR2 SYDVKM. The CDR3 runs 15 residues. CDR3 amino acids: CASSQTGGGNQPQHF. CDR3 DNA: TGTGCCAGCAGTCAAACAGGGGGCGGCAATCAGCCCCAGCATTTT. The whole variable domain, filled in from reference TRBV28 and TRBJ1-5, reads DVKVTQSSRYLVKRTGEKVFLECVQDMDHENMFWYRQDPGLGLRLIYFSYDVKMKEKGDIPEGYSVSREKKERFSLILESASTNQTSMYLCASSQTGGGNQPQHFGDGTRLSIL.

As to this clone: The same CDR3 can be traced to other DNA sequences in this sample. The gene calls are TRBV5-4 and TRBJ2-3, with TRBD2 identical over 12 bases. J was trimmed by 0 bases and V by 3 bases; bases with no gene match: 2. The germline gives CDR1 SGHNT, CDR2 YYREEE (reference sequence). The CDR3 consists of 16 residues. The CDR3 nucleotides are TGTGCCAGCAGCTACGGGACTAGCGGGAGCACAGATACGCAGTATTTT. This codes for CASSYGTSGSTDTQYF.

The J gene is TRBJ2-3, the V gene TRBV27, with D maybe TRBD2 (5 bases). Germline-derived CDR1 and CDR2 are MNHEY and SMNVEV (reference sequence). The CDR3 consists of 14 residues. Trimming cost V 6 bases and J 2 bases, with 12 bases left between them. The DNA of the CDR3 is TGTGCCAGCAGGCTACTAGGCCCCACAGATACGCAGTATTTT. This sequence encodes CASRLLGPTDTQYF.

Turning to this clone: The sample carries other DNA sequences with the same CDR3. This chain links TRBV28 with TRBJ2-6, with D perhaps matching TRBD2 (5 bases). Germline values: CDR1 MDHEN, CDR2 SYDVKM. The CDR3 spans 14 residues. V was clipped by 5 bases and J by 1 base, with 6 bases between them. The CDR3 is CASSRGSGANVLTF. CDR3 in DNA: TGTGCCAGCAGTCGGGGATCTGGGGCCAACGTCCTGACTTTC.

This clone was seen once. This chain joins TRBV4-1 and TRBJ2-3; D is uncertain. V was cut by 5 bases and J by 6 bases, with 12 bases left in between. Germline V gives CDR1 MGHRA, CDR2 YSYEKL. The CDR3 has 13 residues. In nucleotides, the CDR3 is TGCGCCAGCAGCTCCCTCCCGGGTGATACGCAGTATTTT. Protein sequence: CASSSLPGDTQYF.

Regarding this clone: Other DNA sequences in this specimen translate into the identical CDR3. This chain uses TRBV6-6 with TRBJ2-3, with D unresolved. V was clipped by 2 bases and J by 5 bases, with 2 bases between them. CDR3 length equals 11 residues. Germline V CDR1 and CDR2: MNHNY, SVGAGI (reference sequence). The CDR3 DNA reads TGTGCCAGCAGTTACGGAGATACGCAGTATTTT. Protein: CASSYGDTQYF.

This clone has just one count. V and J are TRBV11-2 and TRBJ1-2; 9 positions match TRBD1. Per germline, CDR1 SGHAT and CDR2 FQNNGV. The CDR3 is 16 residues long. With V trimmed by 1 base and J by 12 bases, 15 bases remained unmatched. The CDR3 is CASSLVSSGQGVIHTF. CDR3 DNA: TGTGCCAGCAGCTTAGTAAGTTCGGGACAGGGAGTGATCCACACCTTC.

The rearrangement joins TRBV5-6 to TRBJ2-3, with TRBD2 matching over 12 bases. CDR1 and CDR2 (germline): SGHDT, YYEEEE. The CDR3 consists of 19 residues. Trimming at V came to 2 bases and at J to 0 bases, leaving 10 bases not matched to a gene. The CDR3 region has the DNA TGTGCCAGCAGCTTACGGACTAGCGGGACCGGTGGAAGCACAGATACGCAGTATTTT. It translates to CASSLRTSGTGGSTDTQYF. The full variable domain, rest sourced from reference TRBV5-6 and TRBJ2-3, is DAGVTQSPTHLIKTRGQQVTLRCSPKSGHDTVSWYQQALGQGPQFIFQYYEEEERQRGNFPDRFSGHQFPNYSSELNVNALLLGDSALYLCASSLRTSGTGGSTDTQYFGPGTRLTVL.

The rearrangement links TRBV6-6 to TRBJ2-5; either TRBD1 or TRBD2 may fit D (7 bases each). V gave up 6 bases and J gave up 4 bases, with 21 bases separating them. Per germline, CDR1 MNHNY and CDR2 SVGAGI (reference sequence). The CDR3 runs to 16 residues. Here the CDR3 reads CASSRPITGEGETQYF. DNA for the CDR3: TGTGCCAGCAGCCGCCCGATTACAGGGGAGGGAGAGACCCAGTACTTC.

The chain is built from TRBV5-4 and TRBJ2-1; 8 bases fit TRBD2. The CDR3 totals 16 residues. Looked up from germline, CDR1 is SGHNT and CDR2 is YYREEE (reference sequence). The J segment lost 3 bases and the V segment lost 1 base, leaving 6 bases of the junction unmatched. This chain's CDR3 is CASSLSSGGNYNEQFF. The CDR3 DNA sequence: TGTGCCAGCAGCTTGAGTTCGGGAGGGAACTACAATGAGCAGTTCTTC.

This sequence joins TRBV2 and TRBJ2-1, with 7 bases that match TRBD2. Germline CDR1 SNHLY, CDR2 FYNNEI. CDR3 length: 17 residues. J was trimmed by 4 bases and V by 9 bases; bases with no gene match: 18. The chain's CDR3 is CARLLFGERDAYNEQFF. CDR3 nucleotide sequence: TGTGCCAGACTTCTGTTCGGGGAGCGGGACGCATACAATGAGCAGTTCTTC.

V gene TRBV11-2 combines with J gene TRBJ1-1; no clear D gene. Per the germline V gene, CDR1 is SGHAT and CDR2 is FQNNGV. The CDR3 is made up of 12 amino acids. Between the trimmed V and J ends, which lost 4 bases and 2 bases, there was a span of 5 bases. As DNA, the CDR3 is TGTGCCAGCAGCTACAGTAACACTGAAGCTTTCTTT. Its protein product is CASSYSNTEAFF.

The chain combines TRBV19 with TRBJ1-5; 8 nucleotides agree with TRBD1. V was pared by 6 bases and J by 0 bases, with 7 bases of the junction left unmatched. Germline loops: CDR1 LNHDA, CDR2 SQIVND (reference sequence). This CDR3 is 16 amino acids long. CDR3 sequence (DNA): TGTGCCAGTAGGGAGGGACAGGTCTATAGCAATCAGCCCCAGCATTTT. It translates to CASREGQVYSNQPQHF. Full variable domain (remainder filled in from reference TRBV19 and TRBJ1-5): DGGITQSPKYLFRKEGQNVTLSCEQNLNHDAMYWYRQDPGQGLRLIYYSQIVNDFQKGDIAEGYSVSREKKESFPLTVTSAQKNPTAFYLCASREGQVYSNQPQHFGDGTRLSIL.

The rearrangement joins TRBV7-8 to TRBJ1-3; D gene uncertain. V was clipped by 0 bases and J by 2 bases, with 11 bases between them. The germline CDR1 and CDR2 sequences are SGHVS and FQNEAQ. The CDR3 runs to 16 residues. The CDR3: CASSLAGPMTGNTIYF. DNA for the CDR3: TGTGCCAGCAGCTTAGCAGGCCCCATGACTGGAAACACCATATATTTT.

This rearrangement joins TRBV5-1 to TRBJ2-2; tentative D call: TRBD1 (5 bases). This CDR3 region has 15 residues. With 4 bases removed from V and 7 bases from J, the gap between germline ends came to 17 bases. Per the germline V gene, CDR1 is SGHRS and CDR2 is YFSETQ. CDR3 nucleotides: TGCGCCAGCAGCCCCTCACAGGTTTTGGGCGGGGAGCTGTTTTTT. Translated, it gives CASSPSQVLGGELFF.

This clone was counted a single time. Other DNA variants within this sample encode the same CDR3. The chain links TRBV5-1 to TRBJ1-1; D gene uncertain. The CDR3 extends over 14 amino acids. V was shortened by 0 bases and J by 1 base, with 7 bases between the two germline ends. The germline V gene has CDR1 SGHRS and CDR2 YFSETQ. DNA for the CDR3: TGCGCCAGCAGCTTGGCCGGATCGAACACTGAAGCTTTCTTT. Encoded protein: CASSLAGSNTEAFF.

The rearrangement links TRBV11-2 to TRBJ2-3; D unclear. The CDR3 loop spans 11 amino acids. The germline CDR1 and CDR2 sequences are SGHAT and FQNNGV. Trimming cost V 5 bases and J 6 bases, with 6 bases left between them. In DNA form, the CDR3 reads TGTGCCAGCAGCCCTTCGGATACGCAGTATTTT. The encoded protein is CASSPSDTQYF.

J is TRBJ2-1 and V is TRBV2; TRBD2 aligns across 10 bases. Trimming removed 3 bases from V and 0 bases from J; junction bases left unmatched: 2. The CDR3 totals 16 residues. From germline, CDR1 is SNHLY and CDR2 FYNNEI. Here the CDR3 reads CASSESGRVSYNEQFF. The DNA of the CDR3 is TGTGCCAGCAGTGAGAGCGGGAGGGTCTCCTACAATGAGCAGTTCTTC.

The chain has TRBV5-4 and TRBJ1-1; D is unresolved. Germline V gene data show CDR1 as SGHNT and CDR2 as YYREEE (reference sequence). V was pared by 0 bases and J by 5 bases, with 14 bases between. This CDR3 contains 15 residues. The CDR3 nucleotides read TGTGCCAGCAGCTTGGTGCCGGGGTTTGAGACTGAAGCTTTCTTT. Translated: CASSLVPGFETEAFF.

The rearrangement joins TRBV5-1 to TRBJ2-1, with TRBD2 matching 14 bases. With V trimmed by 4 bases and J by 4 bases, 10 bases remained unmatched. CDR1 is SGHRS and CDR2 is YFSETQ in the germline V gene. This CDR3 region has 18 residues. The CDR3 sequence is CASSPRMTSGRDYNEQFF. In DNA form, the CDR3 reads TGCGCCAGCAGCCCAAGGATGACTAGCGGGAGGGATTACAATGAGCAGTTCTTC.